This TCR beta chain was identified in a study of identical twins. About this clonotype itself: The antigen remains undetermined.

TCRdb redid the calling of the 5' RACE reads with MiXCR, one entry per CDR3 protein. The sample carries roughly 500,000 distinct CDR3 sequences, under 25% recorded once. The germline V gene encodes CDR1 MNHEY and CDR2 SMNVEV (reference sequence). CDR3 size: 12 residues. Whole-study findings and limits: A lower insertion count was a feature of abundant cord blood beta clonotypes, with no such feature in memory repertoires.

These same records also appear under a second study, on T cells expressing NK-cell markers.

This sequence was found in a woman under 30 in good health. Specimen: CD4+ T cells sorted from blood. The rearrangement joins TRBV27 to TRBJ2-7; D remains ambiguous. CDR3 residues: CDVPANPYEQYF. DNA for the CDR3: TGTGACGTTCCAGCGAACCCCTACGAGCAGTACTTC.